Listed here are 7 T cell receptor beta chains from one sample, sequenced in a study of T cell repertoires in cytomegalovirus infection. TCRdb reprocessed the reads with MiXCR, giving one entry per CDR3 protein. The table has about 180,000 distinct CDR3 sequences, approximately 17% seen once. The specimen sequenced was CD8+ T cells from PBMCs. The receptor source for this set is a human donor in good health (CMV status not recorded). Some clones in this sample may be carry-over from other donors' samples.

The chain uses TRBV14 and TRBJ1-4; TRBD1 might be the D (6 bases). The germline V and J ends were trimmed by 6 bases and 0 bases, with 17 bases remaining between them. The CDR3 extends over 17 amino acids. CDR1 and CDR2 from the germline V gene are SGHDN and FVKESK. CDR3 sequence: CASSRLGQPATNEKLFF. CDR3 DNA sequence: TGTGCCAGCAGTCGCCTCGGACAGCCAGCAACTAATGAAAAACTGTTTTTT.

The chain carries TRBV29-1 and TRBJ2-5; D remains ambiguous. CDR1 and CDR2 (germline): SQVTM, ANQGSEA. The CDR3 runs to 12 residues. V was trimmed by 3 bases and J by 0 bases, leaving 5 bases between them. CDR3 DNA sequence: TGCAGCGTTGACGGGTACCAAGAGACCCAGTACTTC. Amino acids: CSVDGYQETQYF.

A remark on this clonotype: A much larger clone is a single base away; this may be a read error. The chain is built from TRBV7-2 and TRBJ2-2, with 7 bases identical to TRBD1. CDR1 and CDR2 (germline): SGHTA, FQGNSA. V shed 5 bases and J 5 bases; nucleotides not matched to a gene: 11. The CDR3 contains 16 residues. This CDR3 reads CASSLRAAGGTGELFF. CDR3 bases: TGTGCCAGCAGCCTACGAGCGGCAGGGGGAACCGGGGAGCTGTTTTTT. The whole variable domain, remainder taken from reference TRBV7-2 and TRBJ2-2, is GAGVSQSPSNKVTEKGKDVELRCDPISGHTALYWYRQSLGQGLEFLIYFQGNSAPDKSGLPSDRFSAERTGGSVSTLTIQRTQQEDSAVYLCASSLRAAGGTGELFFGEGSRLTVL.

This clonotype showed up just a few times. Here the CDR3 reads CASSQEGRSEQYF. CDR3 nucleotide sequence: TGCGCCAGCAGCCAAGAAGGTCGTTCCGAGCAGTACTTC. The J gene is TRBJ2-7, the V gene TRBV4-3; D gene unclear. CDR1 and CDR2 (germline): LGHNA, YSLEER. This CDR3 comprises 13 residues. Deletions cut 0 bases from V and 6 bases from J, with 9 bases between.

This clonotype was seen a few times. The J gene is TRBJ2-1, the V gene TRBV12-3 or TRBV12-4, with 15 bases identical to TRBD2. With V trimmed by 6 bases and J by 7 bases, 7 bases remained unmatched. The CDR3 contains 16 residues. CDR3 DNA sequence: TGTGCCAGCAGCCCCTCCGGGACTAGCGGGGGGAATGAGCAGTTCTTC. Protein: CASSPSGTSGGNEQFF.

This clonotype has a count of ten or more. This chain joins TRBV7-2 and TRBJ2-1; 7 bases line up with TRBD2. With 3 bases clipped from V and 2 bases from J, the junction kept 16 bases outside the gene matches. Germline CDR1 reads SGHTA; CDR2 reads FQGNSA. The CDR3 is made up of 19 amino acids. CDR3 DNA: TGTGCCAGCAGCTTTAGGGCGGGAGACTCGATAAAGGCCTACAATGAGCAGTTCTTC. Protein product: CASSFRAGDSIKAYNEQFF. Looking up the rest from reference TRBV7-2 and TRBJ2-1 gives the full variable domain: GAGVSQSPSNKVTEKGKDVELRCDPISGHTALYWYRQSLGQGLEFLIYFQGNSAPDKSGLPSDRFSAERTGGSVSTLTIQRTQQEDSAVYLCASSFRAGDSIKAYNEQFFGPGTRLTVL.

The V gene is TRBV6-2 or TRBV6-3, the J gene TRBJ2-7; possible D gene TRBD1, 5 bases. CDR3 size: 13 residues. V lost 3 bases, J lost 6 bases, and 12 bases lay in between. CDR1 and CDR2 (germline): MNHEY, SVGEGT. CDR3 sequence: CASSYRRDPEQYF. DNA for the CDR3: TGTGCCAGCAGTTATCGCAGGGATCCCGAGCAGTACTTC.